A single sample gave rise to the 21 T cell receptor beta chains below, sequenced in a study of blood T cell repertoires in COVID-19. Clones were read by immunoSEQ multiplex PCR, and TCRdb kept only the in-frame ones, dropping some. Among roughly 65,000 clones listed, around 86% were seen once. The sequencing input was peripheral blood. The receptor source for this set is a woman aged 55-70 years with acute or convalescent COVID-19.

This chain uses TRBV3-1 (or the pseudogene TRBV3-2) with TRBJ1-2; D unclear. CDR3 length: 12 amino acids. The germline V gene encodes CDR1 LGHDT and CDR2 YNNKEL (reference sequence). Trimming removed 2 bases at V and 10 bases at J, with 11 bases between. This chain's CDR3 is CASSQSISYYTF. The CDR3 nucleotides read TGTGCCAGCAGCCAATCAATTAGCTACTACACCTTC.

This clone was seen just once. The chain is built from TRBV11-3 and TRBJ2-3; a possible D gene is TRBD2 (6 bases). The germline V gene encodes CDR1 SGHNT and CDR2 YENEEA. Trimming left V 1 base short and J 4 bases short, with 12 bases between. This CDR3 comprises 15 residues. The CDR3 here is CASSLGTITSDTQYF. The DNA for the CDR3 is TGTGCCAGCAGCTTAGGGACTATAACCTCAGATACGCAGTATTTT.

This clone was observed once. The J gene is TRBJ1-5, the V gene TRBV6-1; 8 nucleotides align to TRBD1. The CDR3 runs to 16 residues. CDR1 MNHNS and CDR2 SASEGT come from the germline V gene. Losses at the gene ends were 3 bases for V and 5 bases for J; bases not matched to a gene: 9. The chain's CDR3 is CASSEVGTGVDQPQHF. Written as DNA, the CDR3 is TGTGCCAGCAGTGAGGTAGGGACAGGTGTAGATCAGCCCCAGCATTTT.

This clone was observed a single time. The chain carries TRBV5-8 and TRBJ1-5; 8 bases match TRBD1. The CDR3 runs to 17 residues. V was clipped by 1 base and J by 3 bases; unmatched bases: 9. Germline CDR1 and CDR2: SGHTS and YDEGEE. Written as DNA, the CDR3 is TGTGCCAGCAGCTTGTTGACCGGGACAGGCTTCAATCAGCCCCAGCATTTT. Translated, it gives CASSLLTGTGFNQPQHF.

The rearrangement uses TRBV10-3 and TRBJ2-3; tentatively, D is TRBD2 (7 bases). V lost 4 bases and J 5 bases, leaving 19 bases between the germline ends. The length of the CDR3 is 16 residues. Germline CDR1 reads ENHRY; CDR2 reads SYGVKD. The CDR3 DNA reads TGTGCCATCAGTGGGGGTTGGGGGGGCCGAGAAGATACGCAGTATTTT. Translation: CAISGGWGGREDTQYF.

The V call is TRBV6-5, the J call TRBJ1-6, with TRBD1 matching over 8 bases. The CDR3 runs 15 residues. The V and J ends lost 6 bases and 3 bases, in that order; junction bases with no gene match: 4. Germline assignment: CDR1 MNHEY and CDR2 SVGAGI. The CDR3 DNA reads as TGTGCCAGCAGAGGACAGGGTAACTATAATTCACCCCTCCACTTT. Amino acid sequence: CASRGQGNYNSPLHF.

In its sample, this clone was seen a few times. The CDR3 region is CASSLGGQGVHEQYF. Written as DNA, the CDR3 is TGCGCCAGCAGCTTGGGGGGACAGGGGGTCCACGAGCAGTACTTC. The chain is built from TRBV5-1 and TRBJ2-7; 11 bases line up with TRBD1. J gave up 5 bases and V 0 bases, and 4 bases lay outside the gene matches. The V gene's germline CDR1 is SGHRS and CDR2 YFSETQ. The CDR3 is 15 residues long.

In DNA, the CDR3 is TGTGCCACCACGACAGGGGGGGGTTCACCCCTCCACTTT. This codes for CATTTGGGSPLHF. This sequence joins TRBV6-5 and TRBJ1-6; 9 nucleotides align to TRBD1. V trimming: 10 bases; J trimming: 9 bases; junction bases outside the gene matches: 7. The CDR3 runs to 13 residues. The germline gives CDR1 MNHEY, CDR2 SVGAGI.

V gene TRBV5-1 combines with J gene TRBJ2-3, with a tentative D call TRBD2 (6 bases). The CDR3 has 14 residues. Germline V gene lookup returns CDR1 SGHRS and CDR2 YFSETQ. V was trimmed by 5 bases and J by 0 bases, leaving 10 bases between them. For the CDR3, the DNA is TGCGCCAGCAGGACGGGGGTTAGCACAGATACGCAGTATTTT. Amino acids: CASRTGVSTDTQYF.

The chain combines TRBV19 with TRBJ2-3; 15 bases agree with TRBD2. The germline V gene has CDR1 LNHDA and CDR2 SQIVND (reference sequence). With V trimmed by 5 bases and J by 2 bases, 8 bases remained unmatched. The length of the CDR3 is 18 residues. The CDR3 loop is CASSSGLAGGPDTDTQYF. The CDR3 nucleotides read TGTGCCAGTAGTTCCGGACTAGCGGGGGGGCCTGACACAGATACGCAGTATTTT.

The chain's CDR3 is CASNIGGSPNSPLHF. The CDR3 nucleotides are TGTGCCAGTAATATCGGGGGATCCCCAAATTCACCCCTCCACTTT. This chain joins TRBV19 and TRBJ1-6; TRBD1 might be the D (5 bases). Between the trimmed V and J ends, which lost 7 bases and 7 bases, there was a span of 17 bases. In germline, CDR1 is LNHDA, CDR2 SQIVND (reference sequence). The CDR3 spans 15 residues.

The rearrangement links TRBV11-2 to TRBJ2-3, with D unclear. This CDR3 is 12 amino acids long. Trimming removed 4 bases from V and 2 bases from J, with 4 bases in between. Germline assignment: CDR1 SGHAT and CDR2 FQNNGV. The CDR3 region is CASSYYTDTQYF. The CDR3 DNA reads TGTGCCAGCAGCTACTACACAGATACGCAGTATTTT.

V gene TRBV6-1 combines with J gene TRBJ1-1; tentative D call: TRBD1 (6 bases). Germline assignment: CDR1 MNHNS and CDR2 SASEGT. The CDR3 runs to 15 residues. Deletions cut 1 base from V and 2 bases from J, with 11 bases between. The CDR3 protein is CASSEGRGGNTEAFF. Here the CDR3 DNA reads TGTGCCAGCAGTGAAGGTAGGGGGGGAAACACTGAAGCTTTCTTT.

The chain links TRBV9 to TRBJ2-7, with TRBD1 identical over 9 bases. Unmatched junction bases numbered 5, after V lost 0 bases and J lost 4 bases. In germline, CDR1 is SGDLS, CDR2 YYNGEE. CDR3 length: 15 residues. The CDR3 DNA reads TGTGCCAGCAGCGTAGGGACAGGGGAATTTTACGAGCAGTACTTC. Its protein product is CASSVGTGEFYEQYF. The full variable domain, completed using reference TRBV9 and TRBJ2-7, is DSGVTQTPKHLITATGQRVTLRCSPRSGDLSVYWYQQSLDQGLQFLIQYYNGEERAKGNILERFSAQQFPDLHSELNLSSLELGDSALYFCASSVGTGEFYEQYFGPGTRLTVT.

This clone appeared a single time. The J gene is TRBJ1-1, the V gene TRBV12-3 or TRBV12-4; no definite D call. The CDR3 loop spans 12 amino acids. Trimming removed 3 bases at V and 4 bases at J, with 6 bases between. CDR3 loop: CASSLRVTEAFF. The CDR3 nucleotides read TGTGCCAGCAGTTTGAGGGTCACTGAAGCTTTCTTT.

V gene TRBV11-2 combines with J gene TRBJ2-3; the match to TRBD1 covers 9 bases. This CDR3 region has 15 residues. The germline gives CDR1 SGHAT, CDR2 FQNNGV. Trimming at V came to 1 base and at J to 2 bases, leaving 1 base not matched to a gene. Here the CDR3 reads CASSLGTGDTDTQYF. The CDR3 DNA is TGTGCCAGCAGCTTAGGGACAGGGGACACAGATACGCAGTATTTT.

CDR3 sequence reads: CASSSGLAVYQSYEQYF. The DNA of the CDR3 is TGTGCCAGCAGCTCGGGACTAGCGGTATACCAGTCCTACGAGCAGTACTTC. This chain links TRBV5-4 with TRBJ2-7; TRBD2 agrees at 11 bases. V shed 3 bases and J 1 base; nucleotides not matched to a gene: 9. Germline CDR1 and CDR2: SGHNT and YYREEE (reference sequence). The CDR3 runs 17 residues.

V is TRBV18 and J is TRBJ2-2; a weak D match, TRBD1 (5 bases). V lost 3 bases, J lost 4 bases, and 18 bases lay in between. Germline V CDR1 and CDR2: KGHSH, LQKENI. The CDR3 contains 17 residues. The CDR3 sequence is CASSPASGAQGTGELFF. Here the CDR3 DNA reads TGTGCCAGCTCACCTGCGAGTGGGGCGCAGGGCACCGGGGAGCTGTTTTTT. Full variable domain (rest looked up from reference TRBV18 and TRBJ2-2): NAGVMQNPRHLVRRRGQEARLRCSPMKGHSHVYWYRQLPEEGLKFMVYLQKENIIDESGMPKERFSAEFPKEGPSILRIQQVVRGDSAAYFCASSPASGAQGTGELFFGEGSRLTVL.

This clone was seen just once. The chain uses TRBV5-1 and TRBJ2-3; 8 bases are shared with TRBD2. CDR1 and CDR2 (germline): SGHRS, YFSETQ. This CDR3 comprises 15 residues. Losses at the gene ends were 0 bases for V and 4 bases for J; bases not matched to a gene: 4. The CDR3 loop is CASSLGLASPDTQYF. CDR3 DNA: TGCGCCAGCAGCTTGGGACTAGCGTCCCCAGATACGCAGTATTTT.

V gene TRBV24-1 combines with J gene TRBJ1-2; 7 bases map to TRBD1. V lost 4 bases and J lost 8; bases outside the gene matches: 18. The germline V gene encodes CDR1 KGHDR and CDR2 SFDVKD. The CDR3 is made up of 17 amino acids. As DNA, the CDR3 is TGTGCCACCAGTGAAGGGGGCCAAGGGGCCCCCTGGAGGGGCTACACCTTC. Protein sequence: CATSEGGQGAPWRGYTF.

This chain connects TRBV11-3 to TRBJ2-5; D remains ambiguous. The CDR3 length is 13 residues. Per germline, CDR1 SGHNT and CDR2 YENEEA. Trimming shortened V by 2 bases and J by 4 bases, and 8 bases separated the two germline ends. The CDR3 protein is CASSLWSPETQYF. The CDR3 DNA is TGTGCCAGCAGCTTATGGAGCCCAGAGACCCAGTACTTC.